This T cell receptor (beta chain) appears in the sequencing data of a study of blood T cell repertoires in COVID-19 (dated by TCRdb to the early 2020s). Context from the whole study: Samples from collaborators originated in the United States, Italy and Spain and spanned both the acute and convalescent phases of COVID-19. The material from the prospective study consisted of cDNA or gDNA derived from T cells, B-cell-depleted T cells, or PBMCs. Deeply sampled blood TCRbeta repertoires from subjects exposed to, actively infected with, or recovered from COVID-19 were included in the dataset. The repertoires were released in a freely available public database meant as a resource for research on the immune response to SARS-CoV-2. The samples were drawn from two sources: the first 160 participants of the ongoing ImmuneRACE study, and 1,254 subjects contributed by 6 global collaborators. Sample metadata almost always included a de-identified subject ID, COVID-19 status, age in years and sex. Where HLA class I and class II types were available, the types were taken from metadata supplied by the sample provider, not from assay-based typing. Study-wide conclusions, independent of this receptor: The amount of clinical and demographic metadata varied by source and participant and was provided uncurated.

One collaborating source in Seattle enrolled patients during active infection and followed them longitudinally through the course of disease. The collaborating institutions used their own protocols to collect whole blood in K2EDTA tubes. Collaborator samples were shipped for TCRbeta analysis as frozen whole blood, isolated PBMCs, or DNA extracted from either sample type. The immunoSEQ Assay, a bias-controlled multiplex PCR, was used to amplify TCRbeta CDR3 regions from genomic DNA. Processing in the source paper ran as follows. The number of nucleated cells in each sample was estimated by amplification of reference gene primers within the assay. To quantify the absolute abundance of each unique TCRbeta CDR3 rearrangement, sequence reads were collapsed and filtered. For each sample, productive Simpson clonality was calculated as the square root of Simpson's diversity index over productive rearrangements. Not all clones reach the TCRdb copy of this immuneACCESS table, which keeps in-frame sequences only. Checked studies attribute under half of the gap to unresolved V genes and leave the rest unexplained. Clonal size and the V and J genes are those of that table, whereas D and trimming came from the DNA. Recorded for this sample are about 140,000 clones; 88% of them occurred a single time. 2.5% to 3% of the sample is held by the ten biggest clonotypes.

Comments on this clone: The antigen it binds to is not known. It has no much larger one-base neighbor in the sample; base qualities were not kept.

Trimmed from V: 3 bases; trimmed from J: 3 bases; junction bases lacking a gene match: 20. The CDR3 goes from the cysteine to the phenylalanine over 20 residues. Just CDR3 DNA is preserved here, 60 bases in frame from base 1. From a lookup of the germline V gene, CDR1 and CDR2 are SGDLS and YYNGEE. The chain is encoded by TRBV9 joined to TRBJ2-3; TRBD2 matches 9 bases in the middle. The source is a human donor with COVID-19, enrolled during active disease. The donor label of this sample is uncertain. Sequenced input: peripheral blood. The nucleotide sequence reads as follows: TGTGCCAGCAGCGCATCACCGAGACCCTTGGCGGGGGGGCCGACAGATACGCAGTATTTT. Its protein reads: CASSASPRPLAGGPTDTQYF.